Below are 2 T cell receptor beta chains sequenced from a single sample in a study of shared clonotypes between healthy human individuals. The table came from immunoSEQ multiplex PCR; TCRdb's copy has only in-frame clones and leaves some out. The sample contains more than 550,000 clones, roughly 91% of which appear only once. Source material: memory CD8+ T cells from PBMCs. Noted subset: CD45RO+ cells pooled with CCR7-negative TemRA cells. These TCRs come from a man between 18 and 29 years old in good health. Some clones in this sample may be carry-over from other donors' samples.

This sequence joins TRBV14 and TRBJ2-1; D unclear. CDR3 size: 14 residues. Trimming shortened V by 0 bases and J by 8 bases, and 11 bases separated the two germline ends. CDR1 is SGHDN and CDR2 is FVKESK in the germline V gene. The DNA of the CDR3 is TGTGCCAGCAGCCAAGACCTCTCTTGGGATGAGCAGTTCTTC. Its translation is CASSQDLSWDEQFF.

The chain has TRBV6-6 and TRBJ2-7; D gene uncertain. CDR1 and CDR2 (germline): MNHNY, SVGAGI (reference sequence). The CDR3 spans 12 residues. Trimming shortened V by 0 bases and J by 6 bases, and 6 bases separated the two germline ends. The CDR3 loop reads CASSYSRREQYF. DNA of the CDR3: TGTGCCAGCAGTTACTCGAGGCGCGAGCAGTACTTC.